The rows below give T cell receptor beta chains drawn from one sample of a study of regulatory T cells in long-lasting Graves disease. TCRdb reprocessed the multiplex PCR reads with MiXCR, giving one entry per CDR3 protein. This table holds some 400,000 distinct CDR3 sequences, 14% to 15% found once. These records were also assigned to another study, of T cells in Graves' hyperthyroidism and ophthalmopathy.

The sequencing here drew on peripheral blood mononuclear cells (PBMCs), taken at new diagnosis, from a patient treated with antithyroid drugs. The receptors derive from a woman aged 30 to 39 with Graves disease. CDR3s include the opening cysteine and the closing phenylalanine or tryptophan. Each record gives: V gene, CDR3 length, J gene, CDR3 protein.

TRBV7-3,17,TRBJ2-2,CASSLLGQGGNTGELFF
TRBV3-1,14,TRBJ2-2,CASSRGRNTGELFF
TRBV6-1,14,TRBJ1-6,CASSLQGADSPLHF
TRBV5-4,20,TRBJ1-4,CASSPQLPTGTIPTNEKLFF
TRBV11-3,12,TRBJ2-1,CASSQTADEQFF
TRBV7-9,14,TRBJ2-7,CASSLYRGRDEQYF
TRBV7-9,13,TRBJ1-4,CASTPEANEKLFF
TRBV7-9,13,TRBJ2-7,CASSLTTRTEQYF
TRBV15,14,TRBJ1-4,CATSRTATNEKLFF
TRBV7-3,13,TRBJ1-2,CASSMGTGGGYTF